This T cell receptor beta chain was recovered during a study of sequential checkpoint blockade in melanoma. Study information: After both sequences, patients received maintenance nivolumab. TCRβ was sequenced from DNA of 90 or so pretreatment tumors. More than 20 patients had tumor biopsies before treatment and at week 13.

Regarding treatment: randomized to nivolumab then ipilimumab (arm A) or the reverse (arm B). Data came from immunoSEQ multiplex PCR; TCRdb stores just in-frame clones and leaves some out. The profile shows some 7,000 clones, around a quarter of them singletons. This clone appeared a few times. The sample consisted of tumor tissue (inferred from file names), taken from a patient given nivolumab and ipilimumab in sequence. The sequence came from a human donor with melanoma.

The CDR3 spells CASSPTLVSEQYV. As DNA, the CDR3 is TGTGCCAGCAGTCCAACTCTTGTTTCCGAGCAGTACGTC. The chain combines TRBV6-8 with TRBJ2-7, with D uncertain. The CDR3 runs to 13 residues. With 5 bases removed from V and 6 bases from J, the gap between germline ends came to 14 bases. The germline V gene encodes CDR1 MNHGY and CDR2 SAAAGT.